These 26 T cell receptor beta chains were sequenced from one sample in a study of Graves' ophthalmopathy and Graves' hyperthyroidism. Researchers took RNA transcripts and amplified TCR beta CDR3 regions from them. First-round RT-PCR with HTBI primers preceded a second-round multiplex PCR. TCRdb ran MiXCR on the multiplex PCR reads and lists one entry per CDR3 protein. Of more than 550,000 distinct CDR3 sequences in the sample, under 50% were seen once. Sequencing was performed on peripheral blood. The receptor source for this set is an adult man with Graves' ophthalmopathy.

This clonotype was detected a few times. This chain links TRBV4-2 with TRBJ1-5; tentative D call: TRBD1 (6 bases). The germline CDR1 and CDR2 sequences are LGHNA and YNFKEQ. Trimming removed 1 base at V and 4 bases at J, with 14 bases between. This CDR3 has 16 residues. CDR3 nucleotides: TGTGCCAGCAGCCAAGTTTTTCCACAGGGAAATCAGCCCCAGCATTTT. Its translation is CASSQVFPQGNQPQHF.

There are many counts of this clonotype. V usage is TRBV10-2 and J usage is TRBJ1-1; no definite D call. The CDR3 loop spans 12 amino acids. Germline CDR1 reads WSHSY; CDR2 reads SAAADI. Trimming stripped 6 bases from V and 7 bases from J, with 12 bases between. DNA for the CDR3: TGCGCCAGCAGCGAACTTCCAGATGAAGCTTTCTTT. Residues: CASSELPDEAFF.

This clonotype was seen ten or more times. The gene calls are TRBV30 and TRBJ2-7; TRBD1 is a possible D gene (5 bases). V was cut by 1 base and J by 2 bases, with 9 bases left in between. Germline CDR1 GTSNPN, CDR2 SVGIG (reference sequence). The CDR3 is made up of 13 amino acids. This CDR3 is CAWSAGIPYEQYF. The CDR3 DNA reads as TGTGCCTGGAGTGCAGGGATACCCTACGAGCAGTACTTC.

Details on this clonotype: One base away lies a much larger clone, so this may be a sequencing read error. This chain connects TRBV6-1 to TRBJ1-2; 7 bases fit TRBD1. This CDR3 spans 12 amino acids. Germline-derived CDR1 and CDR2 are MNHNS and SASEGT. The CDR3 here is CAGRGQIYGYTF. In DNA, the CDR3 is TGTGCCGGCAGGGGACAGATCTATGGCTACACCTTC.

This clonotype showed up just a few times. CDR3 nucleotides: TGTGCCAGCAGTTACCGGACAGCCCAAGAGACCCAGTACTTC. Amino acids: CASSYRTAQETQYF. This chain uses TRBV6-5 with TRBJ2-5, with D possibly matching TRBD1 (6 bases). V was clipped by 2 bases and J by 1 base, with 8 bases between them. Looked up from germline, CDR1 is MNHEY and CDR2 is SVGAGI. This CDR3 spans 14 amino acids.

Only a few counts were recorded for this clonotype. The V and J genes are TRBV6-5 and TRBJ2-7, with D perhaps being TRBD1 or TRBD2 (5 bases each). Germline loops: CDR1 MNHEY, CDR2 SVGAGI. V was clipped by 0 bases and J by 3 bases, with 12 bases between them. The CDR3 runs to 15 residues. CDR3 coding DNA: TGTGCCAGCAGTTACTCGGGGGTTGGAGGCTACGAGCAGTACTTC. As protein: CASSYSGVGGYEQYF.

On this clonotype itself: A much larger clone lies one base from this, so it may be a read error. The CDR3 reads CASSLLSKQGGTGANVLTF. The CDR3 coding sequence is TGTGCCAGCAGCTTACTATCTAAACAGGGAGGTACTGGGGCCAACGTCCTGACTTTC. The V call is TRBV7-3, the J call TRBJ2-6; D is possibly TRBD1 or TRBD2 (6 bases each). The CDR3 runs to 19 residues. With 2 bases removed from V and 2 bases from J, the gap between germline ends came to 19 bases. Per germline, CDR1 SGHTA and CDR2 FQGTGA.

This clonotype was seen more than once but under ten times. The V call is TRBV30, the J call TRBJ1-3; D unresolved. The V gene's germline CDR1 is GTSNPN and CDR2 SVGIG (reference sequence). The V end lost 2 bases, the J end lost 3 bases, and 8 bases lay between the germline ends. There are 13 residues in the CDR3. CDR3 DNA: TGTGCCTGGAGTATCGTCAGTGGAAACACCATATATTTT. As protein: CAWSIVSGNTIYF.

This clonotype was counted at least ten times. This rearrangement joins TRBV10-3 to TRBJ1-2, with a tentative D call TRBD1 (5 bases). The CDR3 loop spans 12 amino acids. The ends were cut back, 7 bases at V and 8 bases at J, with 14 bases in the middle. The germline CDR1 and CDR2 sequences are ENHRY and SYGVKD. CDR3 DNA: TGTGCCATCACCCCCGGGGGGAACGGCTACACCTTC. Its translation: CAITPGGNGYTF.

J is TRBJ2-5 and V is TRBV7-9; D is perhaps TRBD1 or TRBD2 (5 bases each). Trimming took 1 base from V and 5 from J, leaving 14 bases between them. This CDR3 has 15 residues. Germline V gene data show CDR1 as SEHNR and CDR2 as FQNEAQ (reference sequence). The CDR3 coding sequence is TGTGCCAGCAGCTTAGGTCCTGGGGGTTGGGAGACCCAGTACTTC. Encoded protein: CASSLGPGGWETQYF.

As for this clonotype: The germline gene is not matched at one end of the junction; a read error may be the cause. The rearrangement joins TRBV7-2 to TRBJ2-3; perhaps TRBD2 as D (5 bases). The CDR3 extends over 19 amino acids. The V gene's germline CDR1 is SGHTA and CDR2 FQGNSA. CDR3 nucleotides: TGTGCTAGCAGCTCCTACCCGCCGTTACTAGGTGGAGGACTAGATACGCAGTATTTT. Amino acids: CASSSYPPLLGGGLDTQYF. Full variable domain (remainder filled in from reference TRBV7-2 and TRBJ2-3): GAGVSQSPSNKVTEKGKDVELRCDPISGHTALYWYRQSLGQGLEFLIYFQGNSAPDKSGLPSDRFSAERTGGSVSTLTIQRTQQEDSAVYLCASSSYPPLLGGGLDTQYFGPGTRLTVL.

Notes on this clonotype: A much larger clone is a single base away; this may be a read error. This chain connects TRBV10-3 to TRBJ2-2; 7 bases agree with TRBD1. Germline V gene data show CDR1 as ENHRY and CDR2 as SYGVKD. The trim removed 5 bases at V and 6 bases at J, leaving 6 bases unmatched. This CDR3 contains 14 residues. The CDR3, as DNA: TGTGCCATCAGTACCATTGACAGGGCCGGGGAGCTGTTTTTT. Translated: CAISTIDRAGELFF.

Comments on this clonotype: A much larger clonotype is one base distant, so this may be a read error. The J gene is TRBJ1-6, the V gene TRBV10-3; D gene uncertain. CDR1 and CDR2 (germline): ENHRY, SYGVKD. This CDR3 has 12 residues. The V gene lost 5 bases and the J gene lost 9 bases, with 8 bases spanning the gap. The CDR3 sequence: CAISLQSSPLHF. CDR3 nucleotides: TGTGCCATCAGTTTACAGAGTTCACCCCTCCACTTT.

Worth noting for this clonotype: This may be a read error: a much more frequent sequence differs by one nucleotide. The V and J genes are TRBV7-4 and TRBJ1-4; D possibly corresponds to TRBD1 (5 bases). CDR3 length: 15 amino acids. Germline values: CDR1 SGHVT, CDR2 SQSDAQ. This CDR3 reads CASSQPGGANEQLFF. The CDR3 region has the DNA TGTGCCAGCAGCCAGCCGGGGGGAGCTAATGAACAACTGTTTTTT.

The chain links TRBV10-2 to TRBJ1-6; no firm D call. The CDR3 runs 13 residues. Trimming stripped 7 bases from V and 9 bases from J, with 13 bases between. CDR1 WSHSY and CDR2 SAAADI come from the germline V gene. The CDR3 sequence: CASKPRGSSPLHF. Here the CDR3 DNA reads TGCGCCAGCAAACCAAGAGGCAGTTCACCCCTCCACTTT.

This chain uses TRBV12-5 with TRBJ2-7, with D uncertain. CDR1 is LGHNT and CDR2 is FRNRAP in the germline V gene. V dropped 0 bases and J dropped 2 bases, with 14 bases sitting between them. The CDR3 length is 16 residues. CDR3 amino acids: CASGLVLLGRPYEQYF. DNA for the CDR3: TGTGCTAGTGGTTTGGTTTTGTTGGGTCGGCCCTACGAGCAGTACTTC.

This chain joins TRBV7-9 and TRBJ2-5, with a tentative D call TRBD2 (7 bases). CDR1 is SEHNR and CDR2 is FQNEAQ in the germline V gene (reference sequence). The V gene lost 5 bases and the J gene lost 1 base, with 17 bases spanning the gap. The CDR3 runs 16 residues. Here the CDR3 DNA reads TGTGCCAGCAGCCCCAGGTTCGCGGGGGCCCAAGAGACCCAGTACTTC. Protein: CASSPRFAGAQETQYF.

This clonotype was picked up a small number of times. The J gene is TRBJ2-7, the V gene TRBV5-7; 12 nucleotides agree with TRBD1. TRBV5-7 is known as an ORF, though its function is uncertain. V shed 4 bases, J shed 5 bases, and the junction held 4 bases outside the gene matches. This CDR3 is 14 amino acids long. CDR3: CASSGGQGAHEQYF. The CDR3 DNA follows: TGTGCCAGCAGCGGGGGACAGGGGGCCCACGAGCAGTACTTC.

The chain is built from TRBV24-1 and TRBJ2-5; possible D gene TRBD2, 5 bases. CDR3 length: 11 residues. Trimming cost V 11 bases and J 5 bases, with 11 bases left between them. CDR1 and CDR2 (germline): KGHDR, SFDVKD. The CDR3 DNA reads TGTGCCAGCGGGTTTGGGGAGACCCAGTACTTC. Its translation is CASGFGETQYF.

This clonotype was detected many times. The chain recombines TRBV4-1 with TRBJ1-6; D is possibly TRBD1 (5 bases). CDR1 and CDR2 from the germline V gene are MGHRA and YSYEKL. CDR3 length: 15 residues. V lost 4 bases to trimming and J lost 10 bases, with 17 bases between them. Written as DNA, the CDR3 is TGCGCCAGCAGCCTTTCGCCTCTGGGGGTCTCACCCCTCCACTTT. It encodes CASSLSPLGVSPLHF.

This clonotype was seen only a few times. The V gene is TRBV25-1, the J gene TRBJ2-1, with D uncertain. This CDR3 spans 12 amino acids. The germline V gene encodes CDR1 MGHDK and CDR2 SYGVNS. V was shortened by 4 bases and J by 6 bases, with 7 bases between the two germline ends. The chain's CDR3 is CASSVTVNEQFF. CDR3 nucleotides: TGTGCCAGCAGTGTCACTGTCAATGAGCAGTTCTTC.

The V gene is TRBV12-3 or TRBV12-4, the J gene TRBJ1-5, with D possibly matching TRBD1 (5 bases). This CDR3 is 15 amino acids long. V was clipped by 6 bases and J by 6 bases, with 18 bases between them. CDR3 DNA sequence: TGTGCCAGCAGCCAAGACCCGACGGGGGGTCAGCCCCAGCATTTT. Its translation is CASSQDPTGGQPQHF.

This clonotype was recorded a few times. The CDR3 region is CASSYLDRGGYEQYF. CDR3 nucleotide sequence: TGTGCCAGCAGCTATCTGGACCGGGGGGGCTACGAGCAGTACTTC. This chain connects TRBV5-6 to TRBJ2-7, with 8 bases lining up with TRBD2. Germline trimming cut 3 bases from V and 3 bases from J; bases unmatched to any gene: 8. The CDR3 is 15 residues long. Germline V CDR1 and CDR2: SGHDT, YYEEEE.

This clonotype was detected ten times or more. The chain combines TRBV7-2 with TRBJ2-7; 14 positions agree with TRBD2. The CDR3 covers 17 residues. V lost 3 bases, J lost 6 bases, and 10 bases stayed unmatched. Germline CDR1 SGHTA, CDR2 FQGNSA. CDR3 sequence: CASSLRLAGGLWGEQYF. The CDR3, as DNA: TGTGCCAGCAGCTTGAGACTAGCGGGAGGGCTTTGGGGCGAGCAGTACTTC.

To note about this clonotype: It may be a read error: a sequence one base away is much more abundant. The CDR3 end shows no conserved phenylalanine or tryptophan, and so a read error is likely. This chain joins TRBV7-9 and TRBJ2-5; a weak D match, TRBD2 (5 bases). Per the germline V gene, CDR1 is SEHNR and CDR2 is FQNEAQ (reference sequence). V was cut by 2 bases and J by 1 base, with 11 bases left in between. This CDR3 comprises 15 residues. CDR3 in DNA: TGTGCCAGCAGCTTATTTCGGAGGTCCCAAGAGACCCAGTACGTC. It is translated as CASSLFRRSQETQYV.

Ten or more counts support this clonotype. The V and J genes are TRBV19 and TRBJ1-2; TRBD1 agrees at 7 bases. The CDR3 runs to 15 residues. The germline V gene encodes CDR1 LNHDA and CDR2 SQIVND (reference sequence). The J segment lost 4 bases and the V segment lost 4 bases, leaving 9 bases of the junction unmatched. CDR3 residues: CASSKDRLGGYGYTF. CDR3 coding DNA: TGTGCCAGTAGTAAGGACAGGTTGGGCGGCTATGGCTACACCTTC.